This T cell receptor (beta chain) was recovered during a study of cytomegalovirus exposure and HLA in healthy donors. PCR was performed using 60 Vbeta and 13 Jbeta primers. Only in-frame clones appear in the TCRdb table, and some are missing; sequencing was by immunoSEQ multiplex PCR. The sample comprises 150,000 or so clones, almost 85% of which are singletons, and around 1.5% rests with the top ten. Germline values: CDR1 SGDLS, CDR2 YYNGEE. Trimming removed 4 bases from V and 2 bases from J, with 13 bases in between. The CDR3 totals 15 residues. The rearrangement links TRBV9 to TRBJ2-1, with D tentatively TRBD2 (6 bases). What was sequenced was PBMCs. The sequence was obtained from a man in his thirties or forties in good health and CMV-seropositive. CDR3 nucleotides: TGTGCCAGCAGCACAGCGGGCCTTCCCTACAATGAGCAGTTCTTC. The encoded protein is CASSTAGLPYNEQFF.